The rows below give T cell receptor beta chains drawn from one sample of a study of blood T cell repertoires in COVID-19. Sequencing was performed with immunoSEQ multiplex PCR; in TCRdb, only in-frame clones are kept and a portion is missing. The sample gives 200,000 to 300,000 clones, over 80% of which show up once; approximately 1.5% is in the top ten. Sequencing input: peripheral blood. These receptors all stem from a middle-aged woman who had recovered from COVID-19. Each CDR3 is given with its conserved first and last residue. Each record gives: J gene, clone size, V gene, D gene, CDR3 DNA, CDR3 protein. D genes are given only for firm matches. Only some rows state a clone size, as once, few, many or a class for expanded clones.

J: TRBJ1-2
size: NA
V: TRBV5-1
D: TRBD1
DNA: TGCGCCAGCAGCTTCGGGGCAGGGGGCGATGGCTACACCTTC
CDR3: CASSFGAGGDGYTF

J: TRBJ1-5
size: NA
V: TRBV6-5
D: NA
DNA: TGTGCCAGCAGCCTACAGCCAAATCAGCCCCAGCATTTT
CDR3: CASSLQPNQPQHF

J: TRBJ2-1
size: NA
V: TRBV5-1
D: TRBD2
DNA: TGCGCCAGCAGCTTTACTAGCGGGGGGGATGAGCAGTTCTTC
CDR3: CASSFTSGGDEQFF

J: TRBJ1-6
size: NA
V: TRBV3-1/TRBV3-2
D: NA
DNA: TGTGCCAGCAGTTCCCACGGGGAGAATTCACCCCTCCACTTT
CDR3: CASSSHGENSPLHF

J: TRBJ2-7
size: NA
V: TRBV6-5
D: TRBD1
DNA: TGTGCCAGCAGCGGGGGCGGGACAGGGACCTACGAGCAGTACTTC
CDR3: CASSGGGTGTYEQYF

J: TRBJ1-6
size: few
V: TRBV2
D: NA
DNA: TGTGCCAGCAGTGAATGGCCACCGGCGGATATGAATTCACCCCTCCACTTT
CDR3: CASSEWPPADMNSPLHF

J: TRBJ1-1
size: NA
V: TRBV5-1
D: TRBD1
DNA: TGCGCCAGCAGCCCGAGGACAGGGTCGGGCGGCACTGAAGCTTTCTTT
CDR3: CASSPRTGSGGTEAFF

J: TRBJ1-4
size: NA
V: TRBV29-1
D: NA
DNA: TGCAGCGTCGCCGAGGGGGGAGGGGATGAAAAACTGTTTTTT
CDR3: CSVAEGGGDEKLFF

J: TRBJ1-5
size: NA
V: TRBV19
D: TRBD1
DNA: TGTGCCAGTAGTGATGGCAGGGGGCCATATCAGCCCCAGCATTTT
CDR3: CASSDGRGPYQPQHF

J: TRBJ1-2
size: NA
V: TRBV6-5
D: TRBD1
DNA: TGTGCCAGCAGTTACGGGCCAGGGGGCTCTGGCTACACCTTC
CDR3: CASSYGPGGSGYTF

J: TRBJ1-2
size: NA
V: TRBV6-2/TRBV6-3
D: NA
DNA: TGTGCCAGCAGTTACTCGAGAATCCGGGGGTTCGGGTATGGCTACACCTTC
CDR3: CASSYSRIRGFGYGYTF

J: TRBJ2-7
size: NA
V: TRBV7-9
D: TRBD2
DNA: TGTGCCAGCACGCCCGCGGGGGTGAGTCTCGAGCAGTACTTC
CDR3: CASTPAGVSLEQYF

J: TRBJ1-2
size: NA
V: TRBV5-6
D: NA
DNA: TGTGCCAGCAGCGCAGGGGACTATGGCTACACCTTC
CDR3: CASSAGDYGYTF

J: TRBJ2-3
size: NA
V: TRBV7-9
D: NA
DNA: TGTGCCAGCAGCTTAAGGAGCTCAGATACGCAGTATTTT
CDR3: CASSLRSSDTQYF

J: TRBJ1-2
size: NA
V: TRBV13
D: TRBD1
DNA: TGTGCCAGCAGCCACAGGGGTGCTTATGGCTACACCTTC
CDR3: CASSHRGAYGYTF

J: TRBJ1-3
size: once
V: TRBV7-2
D: TRBD1
DNA: TGTGCCAGCAGCATTGGACAGGTCTCTGGAAACACCATATATTTT
CDR3: CASSIGQVSGNTIYF

J: TRBJ1-3
size: NA
V: TRBV3-1/TRBV3-2
D: TRBD1
DNA: TGTGCCAGCACCCTAACAGGGGCGGGAAACACCATATATTTT
CDR3: CASTLTGAGNTIYF

J: TRBJ2-1
size: NA
V: TRBV6-5
D: TRBD1
DNA: TGTGCCAGCAGCTCGAACAGGGGTAATGAGCAGTTCTTC
CDR3: CASSSNRGNEQFF

J: TRBJ1-4
size: NA
V: TRBV7-9
D: NA
DNA: TGTGCCAGCAGCGCCGGGGTTCTTGGGGAAAAACTGTTTTTT
CDR3: CASSAGVLGEKLFF

J: TRBJ2-7
size: NA
V: TRBV2
D: TRBD1
DNA: TGTGCCAGCAATCTAGACAGGGCCCTCTCTTCCTACGAGCAGTACTTC
CDR3: CASNLDRALSSYEQYF

J: TRBJ2-7
size: NA
V: TRBV6-7
D: TRBD1
DNA: TGTGCCAGCCTTATGGGACAGGCCTCCTACGAGCAGTACTTC
CDR3: CASLMGQASYEQYF

J: TRBJ1-1
size: NA
V: TRBV19
D: NA
DNA: TGTGCCAGTAGTTACCATCCTAGGGGGTACACTGAAGCTTTCTTT
CDR3: CASSYHPRGYTEAFF

J: TRBJ2-6
size: NA
V: TRBV6-5
D: NA
DNA: TGTGCCAGCCGGGGGGCTAGCTCTGGGGCCAACGTCCTGACTTTC
CDR3: CASRGASSGANVLTF

J: TRBJ2-3
size: NA
V: TRBV6-2/TRBV6-3
D: TRBD2
DNA: TGTGCCAGCAGTTCCCTTCTAGCGGGGGACACAGATACGCAGTATTTT
CDR3: CASSSLLAGDTDTQYF

J: TRBJ1-5
size: NA
V: TRBV30
D: TRBD1
DNA: TGTGCCTGGAGTGTAGGGGCAGGGGGAACTGGTCAGCCCCAGCATTTT
CDR3: CAWSVGAGGTGQPQHF

J: TRBJ2-5
size: NA
V: TRBV5-5
D: TRBD1
DNA: TGTGCCAGCAGCACCACGGGACAGGGCCCGGGGACCCAGTACTTC
CDR3: CASSTTGQGPGTQYF

J: TRBJ1-3
size: NA
V: TRBV6-6
D: NA
DNA: TGTGCCAGCGTGGCGGGGTCGCCTGGAAACACCATATATTTT
CDR3: CASVAGSPGNTIYF

J: TRBJ1-1
size: once
V: TRBV4-1
D: TRBD1
DNA: TGCGCCAGCAGCCCCGTTCGACAGGGTCCGAACACTGAAGCTTTCTTT
CDR3: CASSPVRQGPNTEAFF

J: TRBJ1-5
size: NA
V: TRBV6-6
D: NA
DNA: TGTGCCAGCAGTTACGGGGGGGCTAGCAATCAGCCCCAGCATTTT
CDR3: CASSYGGASNQPQHF

J: TRBJ2-3
size: NA
V: TRBV6-5
D: NA
DNA: TGTGCCAGCACGGCGGGGAGGAGCACAGATACGCAGTATTTT
CDR3: CASTAGRSTDTQYF

J: TRBJ1-1
size: NA
V: TRBV30
D: NA
DNA: TGTGCCTGGAGTGATGCGCCTAAGGCTTTCTTT
CDR3: CAWSDAPKAFF

J: TRBJ2-2
size: NA
V: TRBV11-3
D: NA
DNA: TGTGCCAGCAGCTTACAGGGTGGCGGGGAGCTGTTTTTT
CDR3: CASSLQGGGELFF

J: TRBJ2-7
size: once
V: TRBV6-2/TRBV6-3
D: NA
DNA: TGTGCCAGCAGTTCAGGTCGTCGCCTTGGGTATAACTACGAGCAGTACTTC
CDR3: CASSSGRRLGYNYEQYF

J: TRBJ1-5
size: NA
V: TRBV6-5
D: TRBD1
DNA: TGTGCCACCCGGACAGGGAGGGATCAGCCCCAGCATTTT
CDR3: CATRTGRDQPQHF

J: TRBJ2-1
size: NA
V: TRBV10-3
D: TRBD2
DNA: TGTGCCATCAGTGAGTGGCTAACGGGGGGATACAATGAGCAGTTCTTC
CDR3: CAISEWLTGGYNEQFF

J: TRBJ1-4
size: NA
V: TRBV19
D: TRBD1
DNA: TGTGCTACCCGGGACAGGGACGTCCTGGAGGAAAAACTGTTTTTT
CDR3: CATRDRDVLEEKLFF

J: TRBJ2-7
size: NA
V: TRBV10-3
D: NA
DNA: TGTGCCATCAGTGAGTCGCCGGGGACTTTCGCGGACTTC
CDR3: CAISESPGTFADF

J: TRBJ2-1
size: NA
V: TRBV2
D: TRBD1
DNA: TGTGCCAGCAGGCAAGGGCCCCGGACAGGGGGAGACTTAAGCTCCTACAATGAGCAGTTCTTC
CDR3: CASRQGPRTGGDLSSYNEQFF

J: TRBJ1-3
size: few
V: TRBV28
D: TRBD1
DNA: TGTGCCAGCAGTTACAGGGGAACGGCTGGAAACACCATATATTTT
CDR3: CASSYRGTAGNTIYF

J: TRBJ2-7
size: once
V: TRBV5-6
D: TRBD1
DNA: TGTGCCAGCAGCTTGTCGGGACAGGGGATGAGAGAGCAGTACTTC
CDR3: CASSLSGQGMREQYF

J: TRBJ2-1
size: NA
V: TRBV5-1
D: TRBD1
DNA: TGCGCCAGCAGCTGGGCCGGGACAGGGGGCATAAATGAGCAGTTCTTC
CDR3: CASSWAGTGGINEQFF

J: TRBJ1-2
size: NA
V: TRBV6-5
D: NA
DNA: TGTGCCTGCCGGGGGGGACACCAAGGGAACTATGGCTACACCTTC
CDR3: CACRGGHQGNYGYTF

J: TRBJ1-2
size: NA
V: TRBV30
D: TRBD1
DNA: TGTGCCTGGAGTCGGGGACCCGACAGGGGTTACGGCTATGGCTACACCTTC
CDR3: CAWSRGPDRGYGYGYTF

J: TRBJ2-7
size: once
V: TRBV27
D: TRBD2
DNA: TGTGCCAGCAGGGGATTGAGCGGGGGGGAGTACGAGCAGTACTTC
CDR3: CASRGLSGGEYEQYF

J: TRBJ1-6
size: NA
V: TRBV10-1
D: TRBD1
DNA: TGCGCCAGCAGTGGGGGACAGGGTAATTCACCCCTCCACTTT
CDR3: CASSGGQGNSPLHF

J: TRBJ2-7
size: NA
V: TRBV2
D: TRBD1
DNA: TGTGCCAGCCTTGGGACAGCTTACTCCTACGAGCAGTACTTC
CDR3: CASLGTAYSYEQYF

J: TRBJ2-1
size: few
V: TRBV9
D: TRBD1
DNA: TGTGCCAGCAGCGTCCGGATTGGACAGGGGAACAATGAGCAGTTCTTC
CDR3: CASSVRIGQGNNEQFF

J: TRBJ1-2
size: NA
V: TRBV7-9
D: TRBD1
DNA: TGTGCCAGCAGCTATGGACAGGGGGCACAAGATGGCTACACCTTC
CDR3: CASSYGQGAQDGYTF

J: TRBJ2-2
size: NA
V: TRBV7-9
D: TRBD2
DNA: TGTGCCAGCAGCTGGGGACTAGCGGGGGCGAACACCGGGGAGCTGTTTTTT
CDR3: CASSWGLAGANTGELFF

J: TRBJ2-3
size: NA
V: TRBV10-2
D: TRBD2
DNA: TGCGCCAGCAGTGAAGGTAGCGGGGGGGCCGCAGATACGCAGTATTTT
CDR3: CASSEGSGGAADTQYF

J: TRBJ2-3
size: NA
V: TRBV14
D: NA
DNA: TGTGCCAGCAGCCAAGATCGGGCCAGGACAGTCCATACGCAGTATTTT
CDR3: CASSQDRARTVHTQYF